This T cell receptor beta chain was captured in a study of shared clonotypes between healthy human individuals. Whole-study context: A few men and two women, aged 18 to 49, were donors.

Whole-study findings and limits: Genetic and exposure-history diversity was limited by the few donors. As a rule, naive subsets had a larger estimated richness than memory subsets.

Sorted-subset replicate PCRs used 200 ng DNA, approximately 33,000 T cell genomes. Measured with immunoSEQ multiplex PCR; TCRdb has only the in-frame clones, and not every one. The table shows more than 2 million clones, with around 95% occurring only once. The V and J ends lost 3 bases and 4 bases respectively, with 19 bases between them. This CDR3 region has 16 residues. Germline values: CDR1 SGHKS, CDR2 YYEKEE (reference sequence). As for this clone: The antigen remains unidentified.

The sequenced sample consisted of naive CD4+ T cells sorted from blood. The subset was: CD45RA+ positively selected. The receptor comes from a man aged 18 to 35 in good health. The J gene is TRBJ1-2, the V gene TRBV5-5; no definite D call. Written as DNA, the CDR3 is TGTGCCAGCAGCTCGCTACCGGGTGAAGCAGCCTATGGCTACACCTTC. This translates into CASSSLPGEAAYGYTF.